A single sample is the source of the 20 T cell receptor beta chains below, sequenced in a study of regulatory T cells in long-lasting Graves disease. For TCR beta, libraries came from iRepertoire HTBI primers and Arm-PCR of CDR3 regions. TCRdb ran MiXCR on the multiplex PCR reads and lists one entry per CDR3 protein. The sample includes 350,000 to 500,000 distinct CDR3 sequences, approximately 16% seen only once; the top ten take 23%. Time point reported: newly diagnosed GD, antithyroid drugs for less than 3 months. Extracted PBMC RNA gave rise to the TCR library. The sample also formed part of further work on T cells in Graves' hyperthyroidism and ophthalmopathy.

The starting material was peripheral blood mononuclear cells (PBMCs), obtained at new diagnosis, from a patient treated with antithyroid drugs. The receptors stem from a woman aged 18-30 years with Graves disease.

In the case of this clonotype: This may be a read error, as it is one base from a much larger clone. The chain recombines TRBV7-9 with TRBJ2-5; D gene uncertain. The CDR3 contains 13 residues. Germline CDR1 reads SEHNR; CDR2 reads FQNEAQ (reference sequence). V was cut by 5 bases and J by 1 base, with 8 bases left in between. The CDR3 DNA follows: TGTGCCAGCAGCCGGGTCTCCCAAGAGACCCAGTACTTC. This sequence encodes CASSRVSQETQYF.

As concerns this clonotype: This likely reflects a read error, since a far larger clone is one base away. This chain uses TRBV20-1 with TRBJ2-4, with 14 bases aligning to TRBD2. This CDR3 region has 15 residues. J gave up 13 bases and V 4 bases, and 12 bases lay outside the gene matches. Germline V gene sequence: CDR1 DFQATT, CDR2 SNEGSKA (reference sequence). CDR3: CSAIEGTSGSNEQYF. The CDR3 DNA follows: TGCAGTGCTATTGAGGGGACTAGCGGGAGCAATGAGCAGTACTTC.

V gene TRBV20-1 combines with J gene TRBJ2-5; 8 positions match TRBD1. The V segment lost 3 bases and the J segment 5 bases; nucleotides outside the gene matches: 11. The CDR3 sequence is 15 residues long. The germline V gene has CDR1 DFQATT and CDR2 SNEGSKA (reference sequence). CDR3 coding DNA: TGCAGTGCTAGGATAGGACAGGGAGATTGGGAGACCCAGTACTTC. The encoded protein is CSARIGQGDWETQYF.

There are a few counts of this clonotype. The V gene is TRBV19, the J gene TRBJ2-3, with D tentatively TRBD1 (5 bases). This CDR3 contains 14 residues. Between the trimmed V and J ends, which lost 10 bases and 1 base, there was a span of 15 bases. The germline CDR1 and CDR2 sequences are LNHDA and SQIVND (reference sequence). CDR3: CATAVGQGTDTQYF. CDR3 in DNA: TGTGCCACCGCGGTGGGGCAGGGCACAGATACGCAGTATTTT.

This clonotype appeared a few times. Just one base apart from a much larger clone, this may be a read error. This chain uses TRBV5-1 with TRBJ2-1, with 13 bases fitting TRBD2. Germline V gives CDR1 SGHRS, CDR2 YFSETQ. CDR3 length: 16 residues. CDR3 nucleotide sequence: TGCGTCAGCAGCTCGACTAGCGGGGGGATCTACAATGAGCAGTTCTTC. Translating it yields CVSSSTSGGIYNEQFF.

This clonotype was found a few times. This CDR3 is missing its conserved last phenylalanine or tryptophan, likely due to a read error. The V gene is TRBV6-5, the J gene TRBJ2-1; TRBD2 might be the D (6 bases). Germline V gene sequence: CDR1 MNHEY, CDR2 SVGAGI. V lost 4 bases, J lost 8 bases, and 15 bases lay in between. The CDR3 contains 14 residues. The CDR3 here is CASSFAEGTYEQFL. The CDR3 nucleotides read TGTGCCAGCAGTTTTGCGGAGGGGACCTATGAGCAGTTCCTC.

This clonotype was recorded at least ten times. The chain combines TRBV11-3 with TRBJ2-1; the D is unclear. V was trimmed by 1 base and J by 9 bases, leaving 10 bases between them. The CDR3 has 13 amino acids. The germline V gene encodes CDR1 SGHNT and CDR2 YENEEA. DNA for the CDR3: TGTGCCAGCAGCTTAGGATCCGAAACTGAGCAGTTCTTC. This translates into CASSLGSETEQFF.

In regard to this clonotype: An end of the junction differs from the germline gene, which may be a read error. J is TRBJ2-2 and V is TRBV25-1; the match to TRBD1 covers 9 bases. CDR1 and CDR2 from the germline V gene are MGHDK and SYGVNS. The CDR3 has 17 amino acids. The CDR3 DNA sequence: TGTGGCAGCAGTGTGTCCGGGACAGGGATTAGAACCGGGGAGCTGTTTTTT. This codes for CGSSVSGTGIRTGELFF.

This clonotype has more than one count but fewer than ten. The CDR3 loop reads CASSSRGRDTDTQYF. The CDR3 DNA is TGTGCCAGCAGCTCTAGGGGGCGCGACACAGATACGCAGTATTTT. The rearrangement joins TRBV7-9 to TRBJ2-3; 7 bases agree with TRBD1. Trimming removed 4 bases from V and 2 bases from J; junction bases left unmatched: 6. CDR3 length: 15 residues. Germline CDR1 reads SEHNR; CDR2 reads FQNEAQ (reference sequence).

Regarding this clonotype: It may be a read error: a sequence one base away is much more abundant. V and J are TRBV30 and TRBJ2-1; TRBD2 matches at 10 bases. Germline CDR1 is GTSNPN and CDR2 is SVGIG (reference sequence). The CDR3 runs to 13 residues. This chain's CDR3 is CAWSGTSGNEQLF. The DNA of the CDR3 is TGTGCCTGGAGTGGGACTAGCGGCAATGAGCAGCTCTTC.

The chain couples TRBV6-1 to TRBJ1-2; 9 nucleotides line up with TRBD1. Germline V lookup: CDR1 MNHNS, CDR2 SASEGT. V lost 6 bases to trimming and J lost 6 bases; unmatched junction nucleotides: 8. This CDR3 contains 14 residues. The CDR3: CASRRDRVGDGYTF. Written as DNA, the CDR3 is TGTGCCAGCAGAAGGGACAGGGTAGGCGATGGCTACACCTTC.

This clonotype was recorded a few times. The genes are TRBV28 and TRBJ2-5, with D perhaps TRBD2 (6 bases). V lost 8 bases and J lost 2, with 15 bases in between. CDR1 and CDR2 (germline): MDHEN, SYDVKM. This CDR3 comprises 14 residues. The CDR3 bases are TGTGCCAGCGTCCACCCGACTAGACAAGAGACCCAGTACTTC. Its translation is CASVHPTRQETQYF.

The chain links TRBV19 to TRBJ2-7; perhaps D is TRBD1 or TRBD2 (6 bases each). This CDR3 region has 15 residues. Germline CDR1 LNHDA, CDR2 SQIVND (reference sequence). Trimming cost V 6 bases and J 0 bases, with 15 bases left between them. Written as DNA, the CDR3 is TGTGCCAGTAGAGGGGGGACTCTTGACTCCTACGAGCAGTACTTC. Translation gives CASRGGTLDSYEQYF.

This clonotype was counted many times. This chain connects TRBV28 to TRBJ2-7; weak D call: TRBD1 (5 bases). V lost 8 bases and J lost 4, with 15 bases in between. The CDR3 loop spans 13 amino acids. Germline V CDR1 and CDR2: MDHEN, SYDVKM. CDR3 nucleotides: TGTGCCAGCTCGAATGGGGCCTATTACGAGCAGTACTTC. It codes for CASSNGAYYEQYF.

This clonotype has more than one count but fewer than ten. The chain is built from TRBV9 and TRBJ2-2; 8 bases map to TRBD1. Germline trimming cut 0 bases from V and 4 bases from J; bases unmatched to any gene: 5. Germline CDR1 reads SGDLS; CDR2 reads YYNGEE. This CDR3 contains 16 residues. The CDR3 nucleotides read TGTGCCAGCAGCGTAGACCCAGGGGGCGTCACCGGGGAGCTGTTTTTT. It is translated as CASSVDPGGVTGELFF.

This clonotype was counted at least ten times. V gene TRBV29-1 combines with J gene TRBJ2-2; no firm D call. CDR1 SQVTM and CDR2 ANQGSEA come from the germline V gene. There are 11 residues in the CDR3. Trimming removed 7 bases from V and 8 bases from J, with 11 bases in between. The CDR3 here is CSAPQRGELFF. The CDR3 coding sequence is TGCAGCGCCCCCCAAAGAGGGGAGCTGTTTTTT.

This sequence joins TRBV20-1 and TRBJ2-5; D ambiguous. The CDR3 is 10 amino acids. Germline V gives CDR1 DFQATT, CDR2 SNEGSKA (reference sequence). V was trimmed by 5 bases and J by 5 bases, leaving 6 bases between them. The CDR3 DNA follows: TGCAGTGCTTATAAGGAGACCCAGTACTTC. This gives the protein CSAYKETQYF.

The gene calls are TRBV6-2 or TRBV6-3 and TRBJ2-1, with 8 bases matching TRBD2. The junction had 8 bases not matched to a gene; V was cut back by 6 bases and J by 1 base. The CDR3 covers 16 residues. Looked up from germline, CDR1 is MNHEY and CDR2 is SVGEGT. CDR3 nucleotide sequence: TGTGCCAGCAGACCAACAGCGGGAGATTCCTACAATGAGCAGTTCTTC. Its protein product is CASRPTAGDSYNEQFF.

Worth noting for this clonotype: The conserved closing phenylalanine or tryptophan is absent in this CDR3, likely reflecting a read error. The chain employs TRBV5-1 and TRBJ2-1; 10 nucleotides align to TRBD1. Germline values: CDR1 SGHRS, CDR2 YFSETQ. This CDR3 region has 16 residues. The chain's CDR3 is CASSVSGQGNYNGQFV. The CDR3 DNA follows: TGCGCCAGCAGCGTATCGGGACAGGGGAACTACAATGGGCAGTTCGTC.

This clonotype showed up many times. The chain combines TRBV29-1 with TRBJ2-1; D not certain. Germline CDR1 reads SQVTM; CDR2 reads ANQGSEA. This CDR3 has 14 amino acids. With 2 bases removed from V and 3 bases from J, the gap between germline ends came to 11 bases. The CDR3 nucleotides read TGCAGCGTTGAACGGCTAGTGTACTACAATGAGCAGTTCTTC. Its protein is CSVERLVYYNEQFF.